This T cell receptor (beta chain) was found in a study of glioma-infiltrating T cells. From germline, CDR1 is SNHLY and CDR2 FYNNEI. There are 15 residues in the CDR3. The iRepertoire nested amplicon-rescue multiplex PCR amplified TCR alpha and beta CDR3s from RNA. For one-step reverse transcription and amplification, roughly 85-450 ng of tissue mRNA or PBMC total RNA was used. TCRdb re-analysed the multiplex PCR reads in MiXCR, keeping a single row per CDR3 protein. The sample includes fewer than 11,000 distinct CDR3 sequences, under 60% of them seen just once. A note on this clonotype: The junction differs from germline at one of its ends, possibly a read error.

The chain has TRBV2 and TRBJ2-3, with 8 bases fitting TRBD2. What was sequenced was glioma tissue, nonneoplastic brain tissue, or PBMCs (not recorded which). This TCR came from a human donor with low-grade glioma or glioblastoma, undergoing nonglioma brain surgery, or in good health (not recorded which). The CDR3 sequence is CASRSQRAGADKQYF. Written as DNA, the CDR3 is TGTGCCAGCAGGTCTCAGAGAGCGGGAGCAGATAAGCAGTATTTT.